The 14 T cell receptor beta chains below come from one sample, sequenced in a study of cytomegalovirus exposure and HLA in healthy donors. PCR employed 60 Vbeta and 13 Jbeta primers. TCRdb's copy holds only in-frame clones and misses some; the assay was immunoSEQ multiplex PCR. This table has some 120,000 clones, 75% to 90% appearing once. Source material: PBMCs. The receptors here all came from a man aged 25-40 years in good health and CMV-seropositive.

The gene calls are TRBV6-6 and TRBJ1-1, with TRBD1 identical over 8 bases. The CDR3 runs 16 residues. CDR1 and CDR2 (germline): MNHNY, SVGAGI (reference sequence). The ends lost 0 bases at V and 3 bases at J; junction bases unmatched: 6. The CDR3 region is CASSYSAGGSDTEAFF. CDR3 DNA sequence: TGTGCCAGCAGTTACTCAGCAGGGGGCAGCGACACTGAAGCTTTCTTT.

V usage is TRBV2 and J usage is TRBJ2-2; D is unclear. V was shortened by 4 bases and J by 5 bases, with 5 bases between the two germline ends. CDR1 and CDR2 from the germline V gene are SNHLY and FYNNEI. The CDR3 spans 12 residues. CDR3 sequence (DNA): TGTGCCAGCAGTGTAGAGACCGGGGAGCTGTTTTTT. Its protein is CASSVETGELFF.

The rearrangement links TRBV6-5 to TRBJ1-3, with a possible D match to TRBD1 (6 bases). V gave up 5 bases and J gave up 8 bases, with 13 bases separating them. The CDR3 has 13 amino acids. Germline-derived CDR1 and CDR2 are MNHEY and SVGAGI. The CDR3 DNA sequence: TGTGCCAGCAGTAAAACAGGGTTGCACACCATATATTTT. Translation gives CASSKTGLHTIYF.

The chain links TRBV9 to TRBJ1-1; D uncertain. With 4 bases removed from V and 1 base from J, the gap between germline ends came to 11 bases. This CDR3 spans 14 amino acids. The germline V gene has CDR1 SGDLS and CDR2 YYNGEE. The CDR3 sequence: CASSPLHRNTEAFF. The CDR3 nucleotides read TGTGCCAGCAGCCCCCTTCACAGGAACACTGAAGCTTTCTTT.

CDR3 bases: TGTGCCAGTAGATGGGGAGGGGGCACTGAAGCTTTCTTT. Amino acid sequence: CASRWGGGTEAFF. The rearrangement joins TRBV19 to TRBJ1-1, with D possibly being TRBD1 (6 bases). The CDR3 contains 13 residues. Germline V lookup: CDR1 LNHDA, CDR2 SQIVND (reference sequence). The V end was cut by 6 bases, the J end by 4 bases, with 12 bases between. The complete variable domain, with remaining parts taken from reference TRBV19 and TRBJ1-1, reads DGGITQSPKYLFRKEGQNVTLSCEQNLNHDAMYWYRQDPGQGLRLIYYSQIVNDFQKGDIAEGYSVSREKKESFPLTVTSAQKNPTAFYLCASRWGGGTEAFFGQGTRLTVV.

The chain links TRBV6-4 to TRBJ1-6, with unresolved D. V was pared by 0 bases and J by 6 bases, with 9 bases between. The germline gives CDR1 MRHNA, CDR2 SNTAGT. This CDR3 comprises 15 residues. CDR3 loop: CASSDSFELNSPLHF. CDR3 in DNA: TGTGCCAGCAGTGACTCGTTTGAGCTTAATTCACCCCTCCACTTT.

The rearrangement joins TRBV6-1 to TRBJ2-5, with D perhaps matching TRBD1 (6 bases). The J call is doubtful: the DNA matches TRBJ2-7 better. CDR1 and CDR2 (germline): MNHNS, SASEGT. The CDR3 is made up of 15 amino acids. This chain's CDR3 is CASIKVGGSSYEQYF. The DNA of the CDR3 is TGTGCCAGCATCAAGGTAGGGGGATCCTCCTACGAGCAGTACTTC.

The chain employs TRBV6-6 and TRBJ1-1, with D possibly TRBD1 on 5 matching bases. With 5 bases removed from V and 2 bases from J, the gap between germline ends came to 12 bases. The germline V gene has CDR1 MNHNY and CDR2 SVGAGI (reference sequence). The CDR3 consists of 14 residues. CDR3 amino acids: CASSAPTVNTEAFF. CDR3 nucleotides: TGTGCCAGCAGTGCCCCGACAGTTAACACTGAAGCTTTCTTT.

The chain joins TRBV19 to TRBJ1-2, with 9 bases matching TRBD1. The trim removed 6 bases at V and 6 bases at J, leaving 5 bases unmatched. Germline V gene data show CDR1 as LNHDA and CDR2 as SQIVND (reference sequence). This CDR3 contains 13 residues. CDR3 DNA: TGTGCCAGTAGGCTTACAGGGGGCGATGGCTACACCTTC. It yields the protein CASRLTGGDGYTF.

The chain recombines TRBV7-2 with TRBJ2-7; D perhaps matches TRBD2 (6 bases). This CDR3 has 14 residues. Germline V gene data show CDR1 as SGHTA and CDR2 as FQGNSA. V shed 1 base and J shed 2 bases, with 9 bases lying between them. The CDR3 here is CASSLGWGAYEQYF. The CDR3 DNA sequence: TGTGCCAGCAGCTTAGGGTGGGGGGCCTACGAGCAGTACTTC. Supplemented by reference TRBV7-2 and TRBJ2-7, the full variable domain reads GAGVSQSPSNKVTEKGKDVELRCDPISGHTALYWYRQSLGQGLEFLIYFQGNSAPDKSGLPSDRFSAERTGGSVSTLTIQRTQQEDSAVYLCASSLGWGAYEQYFGPGTRLTVT.

The rearrangement joins TRBV19 to TRBJ1-2; 9 nucleotides match TRBD1. Looked up from germline, CDR1 is LNHDA and CDR2 is SQIVND (reference sequence). The CDR3 consists of 13 residues. Unmatched junction bases numbered 5, after V lost 6 bases and J lost 6 bases. The CDR3 DNA reads TGTGCCAGTAGGAACCGGGACAGGGATGGCTACACCTTC. Its translation is CASRNRDRDGYTF.

The rearrangement links TRBV7-2 to TRBJ1-2, with a weak D call TRBD1 (6 bases). Trimming removed 5 bases from V and 4 bases from J, with 20 bases in between. The CDR3 has 16 amino acids. Germline CDR1 SGHTA, CDR2 FQGNSA. CDR3 coding DNA: TGTGCCAGCAGCCCCGACCCGACAGGCAGATTCTATGGCTACACCTTC. It yields the protein CASSPDPTGRFYGYTF.

A few counts support this clone. The chain joins TRBV5-6 to TRBJ1-1; D is perhaps TRBD1 (6 bases). V lost 4 bases, J lost 1 base, and 17 bases lay in between. The CDR3 is made up of 16 amino acids. Germline-derived CDR1 and CDR2 are SGHDT and YYEEEE. CDR3 nucleotide sequence: TGTGCCAGCAGCGGAAACAAAGGGGGTCGGAACACTGAAGCTTTCTTT. Protein: CASSGNKGGRNTEAFF.

V and J are TRBV2 and TRBJ2-6, with 12 bases aligning to TRBD1. This CDR3 spans 17 amino acids. With 5 bases clipped from V and 0 bases from J, the junction kept 2 bases outside the gene matches. From germline, CDR1 is SNHLY and CDR2 FYNNEI. CDR3 sequence reads: CASSRDRGLSGANVLTF. The DNA for the CDR3 is TGTGCCAGCAGTCGGGACAGGGGGCTCTCTGGGGCCAACGTCCTGACTTTC.